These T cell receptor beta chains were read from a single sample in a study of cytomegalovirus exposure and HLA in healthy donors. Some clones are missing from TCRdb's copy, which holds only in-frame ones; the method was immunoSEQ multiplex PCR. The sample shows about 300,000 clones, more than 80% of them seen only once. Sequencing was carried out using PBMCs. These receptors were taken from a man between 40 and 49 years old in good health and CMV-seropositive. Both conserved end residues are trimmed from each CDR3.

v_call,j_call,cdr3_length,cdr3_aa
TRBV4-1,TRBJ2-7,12,ASSSLGPGVEQY
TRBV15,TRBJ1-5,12,ATSLRAGNQPQH
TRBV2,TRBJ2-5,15,ASSVPLITGGRETQY
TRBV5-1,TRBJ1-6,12,ASSLGTSESPLH
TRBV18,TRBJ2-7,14,ASSPLDRAPPDEQY
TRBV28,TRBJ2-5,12,ASSLTADQETQY
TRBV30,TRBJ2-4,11,AWSWSNGDIQY
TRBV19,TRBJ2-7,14,ASSVTTSGSSYEQC
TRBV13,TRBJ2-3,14,ASSLGRNIATDTQY
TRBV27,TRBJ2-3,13,ASRIAGGPGDTQY
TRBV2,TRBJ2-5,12,ASSERTRGETQY
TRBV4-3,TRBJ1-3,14,ASSHARDSSGNTIY
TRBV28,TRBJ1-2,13,ASSRDRALPDGYT
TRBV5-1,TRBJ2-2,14,ASSLVAPRYGGELF
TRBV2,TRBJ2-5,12,ASSERWGFGTQY
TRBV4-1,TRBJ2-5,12,ASSESDRQETQY
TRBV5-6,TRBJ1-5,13,ASSLGTSSNQPQH
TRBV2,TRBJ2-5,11,ASRTSGRALGY
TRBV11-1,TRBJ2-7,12,ASSLDRATYEQY
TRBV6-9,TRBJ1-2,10,ASPRWNYGYT
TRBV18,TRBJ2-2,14,ASSPPGQGSTGELF
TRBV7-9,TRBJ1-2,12,ASSSQDLPGGYT
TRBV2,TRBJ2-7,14,ASSDPTEDWSPEQY
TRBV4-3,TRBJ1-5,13,ASSQYGGGNQPQH
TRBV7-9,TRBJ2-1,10,ASPGGVNEQF
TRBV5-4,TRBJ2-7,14,ASSARTSGRIREQY